The 24 T cell receptor beta chains in this list originate from one sample, sequenced in a study of T cells after yellow fever vaccination (dated by TCRdb to about 2019). Receptor libraries were prepared by 5' RACE. Sequenced on an Illumina HiSeq 2500. Using fastp trimming at Q25 and MiXCR clonotype assembly, TCRdb reanalyzed the public sequencing data and kept in-frame beta chains. Every CDR3 protein is listed once, alongside the most common genes and DNA of its rows. The sample records around 310,000 distinct CDR3 sequences, 8.7% of which are singletons. 15% to 20% of the sample is taken by the ten largest. Read against the paper, the sample's treatment or condition label means: live attenuated yellow fever vaccine strain. This material consisted of PBMCs, taken on the day of the first yellow fever vaccination. All receptors derive from a young man who received the YFV17D yellow fever vaccine.

The chain joins TRBV4-2 to TRBJ1-3, with D perhaps matching TRBD1 (5 bases). The CDR3 contains 16 residues. The germline V gene encodes CDR1 LGHNA and CDR2 YNFKEQ. V lost 0 bases to trimming and J lost 4 bases, with 13 bases between them. The CDR3 reads CASSQDVGEWGNTIYF. The CDR3 coding sequence is TGTGCCAGCAGCCAAGATGTGGGGGAGTGGGGAAACACCATATATTTT.

This chain uses TRBV10-3 with TRBJ2-3, with 8 bases matching TRBD2. Germline CDR1 reads ENHRY; CDR2 reads SYGVKD. The CDR3 length is 15 residues. The V gene end was trimmed by 6 bases and the J gene end by 0 bases; junction bases not matched to a gene: 5. Here the CDR3 reads CAISMGTRSTDTQYF. The DNA of the CDR3 is TGTGCCATCAGCATGGGGACTAGAAGCACAGATACGCAGTATTTT.

This clonotype appeared many times. The V call is TRBV20-1, the J call TRBJ2-7, with 7 positions matching TRBD2. The germline gives CDR1 DFQATT, CDR2 SNEGSKA (reference sequence). The CDR3 sequence is 15 residues long. Trimming cost V 1 base and J 2 bases; bases outside gene matches: 8. CDR3 coding DNA: TGCAGTGCTAGAGTGCCTAGCGGTACCCCCTACGAGCAGTACTTC. Its protein product is CSARVPSGTPYEQYF.

The chain joins TRBV6-1 to TRBJ2-1; possible D gene TRBD2, 5 bases. The CDR3 has 13 residues. The V end lost 1 base, the J end lost 4 bases, and 5 bases lay between the germline ends. Per the germline V gene, CDR1 is MNHNS and CDR2 is SASEGT. The CDR3 sequence is CASSEGGYNEQFF. CDR3 nucleotide sequence: TGTGCCAGCAGTGAAGGCGGGTACAATGAGCAGTTCTTC.

This clonotype was detected ten times or more. The rearrangement uses TRBV14 and TRBJ2-5; D is possibly TRBD2 (6 bases). This CDR3 has 14 amino acids. CDR1 and CDR2 from the germline V gene are SGHDN and FVKESK. V gave up 1 base and J gave up 4 bases, with 10 bases separating them. In nucleotides, the CDR3 is TGTGCCAGCAGCCAAGGATACGGGGGAGAGACCCAGTACTTC. The encoded protein is CASSQGYGGETQYF.

This clonotype showed up many times. The chain carries TRBV9 and TRBJ1-3, with D unresolved. The germline CDR1 and CDR2 sequences are SGDLS and YYNGEE. The CDR3 contains 14 residues. The CDR3 loop is CGSSRGSSGNTIYF. DNA of the CDR3: TGTGGTAGCTCGAGAGGGTCCTCTGGAAACACCATATATTTT.

The chain's CDR3 is CASSLASRSGYTF. The CDR3 DNA sequence: TGCGCCAGCAGCTTGGCGTCCAGGAGTGGCTACACCTTC. The chain combines TRBV5-1 with TRBJ1-2; D gene uncertain. V was trimmed by 0 bases and J by 7 bases, leaving 10 bases between them. The CDR3 loop spans 13 amino acids. Germline V gene data show CDR1 as SGHRS and CDR2 as YFSETQ.

A few counts support this clonotype. The rearrangement joins TRBV7-9 to TRBJ1-1; 10 positions agree with TRBD1. Germline CDR1 and CDR2: SEHNR and FQNEAQ (reference sequence). CDR3 length equals 15 residues. V lost 5 bases and J lost 6; bases outside the gene matches: 9. The CDR3 region is CASSPTGGRGAEAFF. The CDR3 region has the DNA TGTGCCAGCAGCCCGACAGGGGGCAGGGGCGCTGAAGCTTTCTTT.

This clonotype was seen more than once but under ten times. This chain joins TRBV29-1 and TRBJ2-5; D is possibly TRBD1 (5 bases). The CDR3 loop spans 13 amino acids. The germline V gene has CDR1 SQVTM and CDR2 ANQGSEA. V gave up 5 bases and J gave up 5 bases, with 15 bases separating them. The CDR3 loop is CSVQGAGWETQYF. DNA for the CDR3: TGCAGCGTTCAAGGGGCAGGTTGGGAGACCCAGTACTTC.

This clonotype was recorded a few times. The J gene is TRBJ1-4, the V gene TRBV14; D may be TRBD1 (5 bases). This CDR3 region has 14 residues. The germline V gene has CDR1 SGHDN and CDR2 FVKESK. The V and J ends lost 3 bases and 10 bases respectively, with 15 bases between them. This CDR3 is CASSQRDDFAKLFF. In DNA, the CDR3 is TGTGCCAGCAGCCAGAGGGACGATTTCGCAAAACTGTTTTTT.

This clonotype was seen many times. Sequence at one end of the junction differs from germline and may be a read error. The chain is built from TRBV7-7 and TRBJ2-2; D is unclear. Germline V gene lookup returns CDR1 SSHAT and CDR2 FNYEAQ (reference sequence). This CDR3 contains 13 residues. The CDR3 reads CASSASWTGELFF. The CDR3 DNA follows: TGTGCTAGCAGCGCCTCGTGGACCGGGGAGCTGTTTTTT. Full variable domain (outside the CDR3, taken from reference TRBV7-7 and TRBJ2-2): GAGVSQSPRYKVTKRGQDVTLRCDPISSHATLYWYQQALGQGPEFLTYFNYEAQPDKSGLPSDRFSAERPEGSISTLTIQRTEQRDSAMYRCASSASWTGELFFGEGSRLTVL.

This clonotype was observed many times. The genes are TRBV12-3 or TRBV12-4 and TRBJ2-3; D is perhaps TRBD2 (5 bases). The CDR3 spans 14 residues. With 6 bases removed from V and 0 bases from J, the gap between germline ends came to 10 bases. The CDR3, as DNA: TGTGCCAGCAGCGGACTGAGAAGCACAGATACGCAGTATTTT. Translation gives CASSGLRSTDTQYF.

Ten or more counts support this clonotype. The chain has TRBV20-1 and TRBJ2-1; 11 bases are a match to TRBD1. Per the germline V gene, CDR1 is DFQATT and CDR2 is SNEGSKA (reference sequence). The CDR3 sequence is 11 residues long. The V segment lost 7 bases and the J segment 8 bases; nucleotides outside the gene matches: 1. CDR3 loop: CSVDRGHEQFF. The CDR3 DNA is TGCAGTGTGGACAGGGGGCATGAGCAGTTCTTC.

The table lists this clonotype with a few counts. V usage is TRBV7-2 and J usage is TRBJ1-2, with 9 bases aligning to TRBD1. CDR1 and CDR2 (germline): SGHTA, FQGNSA. This CDR3 has 16 residues. The V gene end was trimmed by 4 bases and the J gene end by 7 bases; junction bases not matched to a gene: 13. CDR3 sequence: CASSSRQGGSSGGYTF. For the CDR3, the DNA is TGTGCCAGCAGCTCTCGACAGGGGGGTTCTTCTGGTGGCTACACCTTC.

This clonotype was counted only a few times. This chain links TRBV27 with TRBJ1-1; possibly TRBD1 for D (5 bases). From germline, CDR1 is MNHEY and CDR2 SMNVEV (reference sequence). CDR3 length equals 15 residues. Trimming left V 3 bases short and J 11 bases short, with 22 bases between. The CDR3 spells CASSFVADGQFRAFF. CDR3 sequence (DNA): TGTGCCAGCAGTTTCGTTGCGGACGGACAATTCCGGGCTTTCTTT.

This clonotype was found many times. The V gene is TRBV29-1, the J gene TRBJ1-4; D gene ambiguous. The CDR3 totals 13 residues. Trimming shortened V by 6 bases and J by 10 bases, and 18 bases separated the two germline ends. CDR1 and CDR2 (germline): SQVTM, ANQGSEA. CDR3 in amino acids: CSVIAEGNPKLFF. The CDR3 DNA sequence: TGCAGCGTCATAGCCGAAGGGAATCCAAAACTGTTTTTT. Complete variable domain (other parts from reference TRBV29-1 and TRBJ1-4): SAVISQKPSRDICQRGTSLTIQCQVDSQVTMMFWYRQQPGQSLTLIATANQGSEATYESGFVIDKFPISRPNLTFSTLTVSNMSPEDSSIYLCSVIAEGNPKLFFGSGTQLSVL.

This clonotype turned up a few times. The rearrangement uses TRBV7-2 and TRBJ2-3; no clear D gene. The V end was cut by 3 bases, the J end by 2 bases, with 9 bases between. Germline-derived CDR1 and CDR2 are SGHTA and FQGNSA. CDR3 size: 14 residues. The chain's CDR3 is CASSFRSPTDTQYF. DNA for the CDR3: TGTGCCAGCAGCTTTAGGTCCCCCACAGATACGCAGTATTTT.

The chain recombines TRBV4-1 with TRBJ2-6; TRBD2 agrees at 7 bases. J lost 2 bases, V lost 1 base, and 2 bases had no gene match. In germline, CDR1 is MGHRA, CDR2 YSYEKL. This CDR3 is 16 amino acids long. The CDR3 DNA follows: TGCGCCAGCAGCCAAGGGGAGGGGACTGGGGCCAACGTCCTGACTTTC. Protein: CASSQGEGTGANVLTF.

The chain links TRBV7-2 to TRBJ1-6, with TRBD1 as a possible D gene (6 bases). Looked up from germline, CDR1 is SGHTA and CDR2 is FQGNSA. Trimming stripped 5 bases from V and 9 bases from J, with 14 bases between. The length of the CDR3 is 14 residues. CDR3 residues: CASSVGQLSSPLHF. CDR3 nucleotides: TGTGCCAGCAGCGTAGGACAGCTTTCTTCACCCCTCCACTTT.

This clonotype was detected ten times or more. V gene TRBV18 combines with J gene TRBJ2-7, with TRBD2 as a possible D gene (7 bases). Germline V lookup: CDR1 KGHSH, CDR2 LQKENI. The CDR3 consists of 15 residues. V gave up 6 bases and J gave up 2 bases, with 17 bases separating them. The CDR3 is CASSPRGGGTYEQYF. The CDR3 DNA reads as TGTGCCAGCTCTCCTCGGGGAGGGGGAACCTACGAGCAGTACTTC.

The genes are TRBV7-6 and TRBJ2-3, with D tentatively TRBD2 (6 bases). The CDR3 is made up of 14 amino acids. CDR1 and CDR2 from the germline V gene are SGHVS and FNYEAQ. Trimming pared 5 bases from V and 0 bases from J, leaving 9 bases between. This chain's CDR3 is CASSGRWSTDTQYF. The CDR3 coding sequence is TGTGCCAGCAGCGGGAGGTGGAGCACAGATACGCAGTATTTT.

This chain joins TRBV4-3 and TRBJ2-2; D is unclear. CDR3 length equals 13 residues. Trimming took off 1 base at V and 7 bases at J, with 7 bases between the two ends. Germline V CDR1 and CDR2: LGHNA, YSLEER. CDR3 amino acids: CASSQGLIGELFF. CDR3 in DNA: TGCGCCAGCAGCCAAGGGCTCATCGGGGAGCTGTTTTTT.

This chain connects TRBV19 to TRBJ1-1; 9 bases fit TRBD1. V shed 7 bases, J shed 4 bases, and the junction held 7 bases outside the gene matches. The V gene's germline CDR1 is LNHDA and CDR2 SQIVND (reference sequence). This CDR3 is 14 amino acids long. The CDR3 loop reads CASIPGTGRTEAFF. The CDR3 nucleotides are TGTGCCAGTATTCCCGGGACAGGGCGCACTGAAGCTTTCTTT.

The rearrangement links TRBV4-1 to TRBJ2-2, with D hard to call. V lost 1 base, J lost 8 bases, and 5 bases lay in between. The CDR3 length is 12 residues. The germline V gene has CDR1 MGHRA and CDR2 YSYEKL. The CDR3 DNA reads as TGCGCCAGCAGCCAAGCCCCAGGGGAGCTGTTTTTT. It specifies CASSQAPGELFF.